This T cell receptor beta chain was sequenced during a study of T cells in Graves' hyperthyroidism and ophthalmopathy. Overall study findings and caveats: Ophthalmopathy was model-predicted a median approximately 6.4 months pre-onset.

Researchers amplified the TCR beta CDR3 regions from RNA transcripts. Initially, a first-round RT-PCR of the TCR CDR3 employed the HTBI primer set. TCRdb itself ran the multiplex PCR reads through MiXCR, one entry per CDR3 protein. The sample contains about 640,000 distinct CDR3 sequences, around 20% of which appear only once. Comments on this clonotype: The target antigen is unknown.

The CDR3 length is 17 residues. After removal of 3 bases from V and 9 bases from J, the junction contained 11 bases not matched to a gene. Germline loops: CDR1 SGDLS, CDR2 YYNGEE. Sequencing was carried out using blood. The gene calls are TRBV9 and TRBJ2-1; 14 bases are a match to TRBD2. The sequence was obtained from a man aged 30-40 years with Graves' ophthalmopathy. CDR3 bases: TGTGCCAGCAGCGCCAAACCGGGACTAGCGGGAGTGGTTGAGCAGTTCTTC. This sequence encodes CASSAKPGLAGVVEQFF.